Below, 25 T cell receptor beta chains from the same sample are listed, as sequenced in a study of shared clonotypes between healthy human individuals. The data were produced by immunoSEQ multiplex PCR, yet TCRdb's version contains in-frame clones alone and is incomplete. The table records about 1.5 million clones, approximately 98% of them present only once. The sequencing input was naive CD4+ T cells sorted from blood. The subset here: CD45RA+ positively selected. These TCRs come from a man between 25 and 39 years old in good health.

CDR3 in DNA: TGTGCCAGTAGTATAGTGTTAGCGGGAACCTACGAGCAGTACTTC. It encodes CASSIVLAGTYEQYF. V usage is TRBV19 and J usage is TRBJ2-7; TRBD2 agrees at 8 bases. This CDR3 has 15 amino acids. Germline CDR1 and CDR2: LNHDA and SQIVND (reference sequence). After removal of 1 base from V and 2 bases from J, the junction contained 4 bases not matched to a gene.

The chain carries TRBV6-1 and TRBJ1-4; D is ambiguous. CDR1 is MNHNS and CDR2 is SASEGT in the germline V gene. The CDR3 sequence is 15 residues long. Trimming left V 6 bases short and J 0 bases short, with 11 bases between. The CDR3 coding sequence is TGTGCCAGCAGCTCTTGGTCGACAACTAATGAAAAACTGTTTTTT. Residues: CASSSWSTTNEKLFF.

V usage is TRBV11-2 and J usage is TRBJ2-5; 9 bases line up with TRBD2. V dropped 2 bases and J dropped 7; count of bases not matched to a gene: 11. Per the germline V gene, CDR1 is SGHAT and CDR2 is FQNNGV. The CDR3 extends over 16 amino acids. The CDR3 nucleotides are TGTGCCAGCAGCTTATCCGCGGGAGGGCCTGTCGGGACCCAGTACTTC. It encodes CASSLSAGGPVGTQYF.

V usage is TRBV7-9 and J usage is TRBJ1-4; possible D gene TRBD1, 6 bases. Germline assignment: CDR1 SEHNR and CDR2 FQNEAQ (reference sequence). V shed 1 base and J shed 8 bases, with 14 bases lying between them. The CDR3 is 15 residues long. CDR3 nucleotide sequence: TGTGCCAGCAGCTTAGGGGCCGGGGGCACGGAAAAACTGTTTTTT. The encoded protein is CASSLGAGGTEKLFF.

The chain joins TRBV7-9 to TRBJ2-1; 9 nucleotides align to TRBD2. The CDR3 is made up of 14 amino acids. J gave up 0 bases and V 11 bases, and 5 bases lay outside the gene matches. Germline V gene data show CDR1 as SEHNR and CDR2 as FQNEAQ (reference sequence). CDR3 DNA: TGTGCCTACTATAGCGGGAGCTCCTACAATGAGCAGTTCTTC. Amino acids: CAYYSGSSYNEQFF.

The V call is TRBV6-1, the J call TRBJ1-1; no firm D call. With 7 bases removed from V and 3 bases from J, the gap between germline ends came to 6 bases. This CDR3 contains 11 residues. Germline CDR1 and CDR2: MNHNS and SASEGT. This CDR3 is CASNDYTEAFF. The DNA of the CDR3 is TGTGCCAGCAATGATTACACTGAAGCTTTCTTT.

The chain links TRBV5-1 to TRBJ1-3; TRBD1 matches at 8 bases. The CDR3 loop spans 14 amino acids. V was pared by 5 bases and J by 4 bases, with 5 bases of the junction left unmatched. Germline CDR1 is SGHRS and CDR2 is YFSETQ. The CDR3 nucleotides are TGCGCCAGCAGGACAGGGGTGGAAGGAAACACCATATATTTT. Amino acid sequence: CASRTGVEGNTIYF. Variable domain in full (rest from reference TRBV5-1 and TRBJ1-3): KAGVTQTPRYLIKTRGQQVTLSCSPISGHRSVSWYQQTPGQGLQFLFEYFSETQRNKGNFPGRFSGRQFSNSRSEMNVSTLELGDSALYLCASRTGVEGNTIYFGEGSWLTVV.

This chain connects TRBV5-4 to TRBJ2-5; 11 bases line up with TRBD1. Germline trimming cut 1 base from V and 4 bases from J; bases unmatched to any gene: 6. CDR3 size: 16 residues. CDR1 SGHNT and CDR2 YYREEE come from the germline V gene (reference sequence). The CDR3 loop is CASSLTGQGVGETQYF. The CDR3 DNA sequence: TGTGCCAGCAGCTTGACGGGACAGGGGGTTGGAGAGACCCAGTACTTC.

Concerning this clone: This sample also contains other DNA sequences that code for the same CDR3. V usage is TRBV6-5 and J usage is TRBJ1-2; the D gene is possibly TRBD1 (5 bases). V lost 8 bases to trimming and J lost 0 bases, with 7 bases between them. Germline V gene sequence: CDR1 MNHEY, CDR2 SVGAGI. This CDR3 has 12 amino acids. The CDR3 here is CASRDSNYGYTF. As DNA, the CDR3 is TGTGCCAGCCGGGACTCTAACTATGGCTACACCTTC.

This rearrangement joins TRBV30 to TRBJ1-2, with no clear D. The CDR3 has 12 residues. V was shortened by 5 bases and J by 5 bases, with 12 bases between the two germline ends. Looked up from germline, CDR1 is GTSNPN and CDR2 is SVGIG (reference sequence). The CDR3, as DNA: TGTGCCTGGGTAAGAGGACTTTATGGCTACACCTTC. This codes for CAWVRGLYGYTF.

The rearrangement joins TRBV18 to TRBJ2-1; TRBD1 matches 7 bases. Germline assignment: CDR1 KGHSH and CDR2 LQKENI. V lost 2 bases to trimming and J lost 9 bases; unmatched junction nucleotides: 13. The CDR3 extends over 16 amino acids. DNA of the CDR3: TGTGCCAGCTCACCAGAGGACAGGAAGCCCCAAGGTGAGCAGTTCTTC. Encoded protein: CASSPEDRKPQGEQFF. Complete variable domain (other parts from reference TRBV18 and TRBJ2-1): NAGVMQNPRHLVRRRGQEARLRCSPMKGHSHVYWYRQLPEEGLKFMVYLQKENIIDESGMPKERFSAEFPKEGPSILRIQQVVRGDSAAYFCASSPEDRKPQGEQFFGPGTRLTVL.

This clone occurred once. Here the CDR3 DNA reads TGTGCCATCAGTGAGTCGCGGCGGGAGCGCGACAATGAGCAGTTCTTC. This sequence encodes CAISESRRERDNEQFF. V is TRBV10-3 and J is TRBJ2-1; 7 bases map to TRBD2. J lost 5 bases, V lost 0 bases, and 7 bases had no gene match. CDR1 and CDR2 (germline): ENHRY, SYGVKD. The CDR3 consists of 16 residues.

The chain has TRBV18 and TRBJ1-2, with unresolved D. Germline CDR1 and CDR2: KGHSH and LQKENI. The CDR3 has 13 amino acids. V was shortened by 6 bases and J by 4 bases, with 12 bases between the two germline ends. CDR3 sequence (DNA): TGTGCCAGCTCCGACGGGAGAACCTATGGCTACACCTTC. Protein sequence: CASSDGRTYGYTF.

As concerns this clone: Other DNA sequences of this sample code for an identical CDR3. V usage is TRBV19 and J usage is TRBJ1-5; 7 bases agree with TRBD1. Germline V lookup: CDR1 LNHDA, CDR2 SQIVND (reference sequence). This CDR3 is built from 13 residues. V shed 5 bases and J 6 bases; nucleotides not matched to a gene: 4. The CDR3 sequence is CASSPDRVQPQHF. DNA for the CDR3: TGTGCCAGTAGTCCAGACAGGGTTCAGCCCCAGCATTTT.

This rearrangement joins TRBV7-3 to TRBJ2-2; 10 bases line up with TRBD2. Per germline, CDR1 SGHTA and CDR2 FQGTGA. CDR3 length: 15 residues. The CDR3 sequence: CASGRTRLFTGELFF. CDR3 DNA: TGTGCTAGCGGGAGGACCCGGCTATTCACCGGGGAGCTGTTTTTT.

The table lists this clone with a count of one. The rearrangement joins TRBV5-5 to TRBJ1-1; 9 positions agree with TRBD1. CDR1 and CDR2 (germline): SGHKS, YYEKEE (reference sequence). The CDR3 runs 16 residues. The trim removed 0 bases at V and 5 bases at J, leaving 8 bases unmatched. This chain's CDR3 is CASSLGYRGLMTEAFF. CDR3 DNA sequence: TGTGCCAGCAGCTTGGGCTACAGGGGGCTGATGACTGAAGCTTTCTTT.

The rearrangement uses TRBV7-8 and TRBJ1-1; 9 bases are shared with TRBD1. The CDR3 has 16 amino acids. Germline lookup yields CDR1 SGHVS and CDR2 FQNEAQ. J gave up 0 bases and V 1 base, and 3 bases lay outside the gene matches. CDR3 sequence reads: CASSLVTGGLNTEAFF. The CDR3 bases are TGTGCCAGCAGCTTAGTAACAGGGGGCCTGAACACTGAAGCTTTCTTT.

The rearrangement links TRBV21-1 to TRBJ2-7. TRBV21-1 is classified as a pseudogene. The CDR3 totals 12 residues. CDR3 loop: CASSAERGEQYF. CDR3 DNA sequence: TGTGCCAGCAGCGCAGAGAGGGGAGAGCAGTACTTC.

The chain couples TRBV6-5 to TRBJ2-1; no clear D. V gave up 7 bases and J gave up 0 bases, with 13 bases separating them. Germline V gene sequence: CDR1 MNHEY, CDR2 SVGAGI. The CDR3 totals 15 residues. Here the CDR3 reads CASTTTRRSYNEQFF. For the CDR3, the DNA is TGTGCCAGCACTACAACCCGTCGCTCCTACAATGAGCAGTTCTTC.

This chain links TRBV29-1 with TRBJ1-4; weak D call: TRBD1 (6 bases). V lost 4 bases, J lost 0 bases, and 9 bases lay in between. This CDR3 comprises 14 residues. Germline V gene data show CDR1 as SQVTM and CDR2 as ANQGSEA. CDR3 in DNA: TGCAGCGTTGGGGGGGCTGCAACTAATGAAAAACTGTTTTTT. Translated, it gives CSVGGAATNEKLFF.

This clone was found once. This rearrangement joins TRBV10-1 to TRBJ2-2; D gene uncertain. Deletions cut 4 bases from V and 4 bases from J, with 7 bases between. The CDR3 has 13 amino acids. The germline V gene has CDR1 WNHNN and CDR2 SYGVQD (reference sequence). In nucleotides, the CDR3 is TGCGCCAGCAGTGTCAAGGGCACCGGGGAGCTGTTTTTT. Amino acids: CASSVKGTGELFF.

The chain recombines TRBV18 with TRBJ1-3, with D uncertain. Germline V gene sequence: CDR1 KGHSH, CDR2 LQKENI. The CDR3 consists of 18 residues. With 3 bases removed from V and 0 bases from J, the gap between germline ends came to 18 bases. CDR3 DNA: TGTGCCAGCTCACCTCCCTCAGTTGACACCTCCTCTGGAAACACCATATATTTT. Its protein product is CASSPPSVDTSSGNTIYF.

V and J are TRBV27 and TRBJ1-1; D is unresolved. Germline V CDR1 and CDR2: MNHEY, SMNVEV (reference sequence). This CDR3 spans 15 amino acids. Trimming shortened V by 0 bases and J by 4 bases, and 12 bases separated the two germline ends. The CDR3 here is CASSLSLGLGTEAFF. DNA of the CDR3: TGTGCCAGCAGTTTATCGTTAGGTTTGGGCACTGAAGCTTTCTTT.

The chain is built from TRBV2 and TRBJ2-7, with D uncertain. The CDR3 is 15 residues long. Trimming stripped 3 bases from V and 0 bases from J, with 12 bases between. Per the germline V gene, CDR1 is SNHLY and CDR2 is FYNNEI. Here the CDR3 DNA reads TGTGCCAGCAGTGATTTAAGTTCCCTCTCCTACGAGCAGTACTTC. As protein: CASSDLSSLSYEQYF.

V is TRBV18 and J is TRBJ1-1; 9 bases line up with TRBD1. Losses at the gene ends were 5 bases for V and 4 bases for J; bases not matched to a gene: 5. Germline V lookup: CDR1 KGHSH, CDR2 LQKENI. The CDR3 runs 14 residues. CDR3 sequence reads: CASSASTGGTEAFF. CDR3 coding DNA: TGTGCCAGCTCAGCTTCGACAGGGGGCACTGAAGCTTTCTTT.